Below are 24 T cell receptor beta chains sequenced from a single sample in a study of cytomegalovirus exposure and HLA in healthy donors. PCR was performed using 60 Vbeta and 13 Jbeta primers. Produced via immunoSEQ multiplex PCR; TCRdb's table is partial and in-frame only. The data show about 140,000 clones, 76% seen once. The sequenced sample was PBMCs. All receptors come from a woman between 35 and 50 years old in good health and CMV-seronegative.

The chain combines TRBV5-1 with TRBJ1-1; D remains ambiguous. The germline gives CDR1 SGHRS, CDR2 YFSETQ. V gave up 1 base and J gave up 5 bases, with 15 bases separating them. The CDR3 runs to 15 residues. The CDR3 DNA reads as TGCGCCAGCAGCTTGATTGGTGGAGGAGGGACTGAAGCTTTCTTT. Amino acids: CASSLIGGGGTEAFF.

The V gene is TRBV30, the J gene TRBJ2-2, with TRBD1 matching over 7 bases. The CDR3 runs to 14 residues. Germline V gives CDR1 GTSNPN, CDR2 SVGIG (reference sequence). The V segment lost 8 bases and the J segment 4 bases; nucleotides outside the gene matches: 10. CDR3 sequence: CATTTGTSTGELFF. The DNA of the CDR3 is TGTGCCACTACGACAGGGACAAGCACCGGGGAGCTGTTTTTT.

The rearrangement links TRBV11-3 to TRBJ1-1, with 10 nucleotides matching TRBD1. The V gene end was trimmed by 8 bases and the J gene end by 4 bases; junction bases not matched to a gene: 10. CDR1 SGHNT and CDR2 YENEEA come from the germline V gene. The CDR3 runs to 15 residues. Written as DNA, the CDR3 is TGTGCCAGCTCAAAGAGGACAGGGGGTTTCACTGAAGCTTTCTTT. This encodes CASSKRTGGFTEAFF.

The chain combines TRBV15 with TRBJ2-7; 9 bases fit TRBD1. The germline V gene has CDR1 LNHNV and CDR2 YYDKDF (reference sequence). The CDR3 covers 15 residues. V trimming: 5 bases; J trimming: 4 bases; junction bases outside the gene matches: 9. The CDR3 sequence: CATSSPDRGGYEQYF. The DNA for the CDR3 is TGTGCCACCAGCTCCCCGGACAGGGGAGGTTACGAGCAGTACTTC.

V usage is TRBV5-1 and J usage is TRBJ2-1; 11 bases fit TRBD2. The CDR3 length is 16 residues. V trimming: 3 bases; J trimming: 8 bases; junction bases outside the gene matches: 10. Germline CDR1 and CDR2: SGHRS and YFSETQ. The CDR3 region has the DNA TGCGCCAGCAGCTCTACCTATAGCGGGAGGGCCCATGAGCAGTTCTTC. Protein sequence: CASSSTYSGRAHEQFF. The whole variable domain, remainder taken from reference TRBV5-1 and TRBJ2-1, is KAGVTQTPRYLIKTRGQQVTLSCSPISGHRSVSWYQQTPGQGLQFLFEYFSETQRNKGNFPGRFSGRQFSNSRSEMNVSTLELGDSALYLCASSSTYSGRAHEQFFGPGTRLTVL.

This clone occurred a few times. The rearrangement joins TRBV4-2 to TRBJ2-1; 11 positions match TRBD2. The trim removed 1 base at V and 3 bases at J, leaving 2 bases unmatched. Germline lookup yields CDR1 LGHNA and CDR2 YNFKEQ. The CDR3 totals 16 residues. The CDR3 protein is CASSQVGTSGYNEQFF. In DNA form, the CDR3 reads TGTGCCAGCAGCCAAGTAGGGACTAGCGGCTACAATGAGCAGTTCTTC.

The rearrangement links TRBV11-2 to TRBJ1-5; D possibly corresponds to TRBD1 (5 bases). Trimming took off 2 bases at V and 2 bases at J, with 7 bases between the two ends. The CDR3 totals 14 residues. Germline V gene sequence: CDR1 SGHAT, CDR2 FQNNGV. The CDR3: CASSLWGGNQPQHF. CDR3 sequence (DNA): TGTGCCAGCAGCTTATGGGGGGGCAATCAGCCCCAGCATTTT.

The chain is built from TRBV29-1 and TRBJ2-2, with TRBD2 matching 7 bases. Germline loops: CDR1 SQVTM, CDR2 ANQGSEA. The CDR3 sequence is 21 residues long. Trimming took 0 bases from V and 0 from J; bases not matched to a gene: 19. The CDR3 region has the DNA TGCAGCGTTGAAGATCGGGGGGATAAGGGGACCCCTAAGCCGAACACCGGGGAGCTGTTTTTT. This encodes CSVEDRGDKGTPKPNTGELFF.

The rearrangement joins TRBV12-5 to TRBJ2-7, with 7 bases fitting TRBD1. The germline CDR1 and CDR2 sequences are LGHNT and FRNRAP. There are 17 residues in the CDR3. V lost 5 bases to trimming and J lost 3 bases; unmatched junction nucleotides: 16. The CDR3 DNA reads as TGTGCTAGTGGTCCCGGGACAGTCTACGGCGGCGTCTACGAGCAGTACTTC. Its protein is CASGPGTVYGGVYEQYF.

The chain combines TRBV28 with TRBJ2-3; tentatively, D is TRBD2 (6 bases). Trimming took off 4 bases at V and 7 bases at J, with 9 bases between the two ends. Germline CDR1 MDHEN, CDR2 SYDVKM. There are 12 residues in the CDR3. As DNA, the CDR3 is TGTGCCAGCAGTTCCGGAGGGAATACGCAGTATTTT. Residues: CASSSGGNTQYF.

The chain has TRBV5-1 and TRBJ1-3, with D unresolved. V lost 0 bases and J lost 4, with 14 bases in between. The germline gives CDR1 SGHRS, CDR2 YFSETQ. The CDR3 covers 16 residues. CDR3 sequence reads: CASSLDLSAWGNTIYF. CDR3 nucleotide sequence: TGCGCCAGCAGCTTGGATCTGAGCGCGTGGGGAAACACCATATATTTT.

As DNA, the CDR3 is TGTGCCAGTAGAACGACAGGGATCCGTAATCAGCCCCAGCATTTT. Translation: CASRTTGIRNQPQHF. This chain uses TRBV19 with TRBJ1-5; 7 bases match TRBD1. Germline CDR1 LNHDA, CDR2 SQIVND (reference sequence). V lost 6 bases, J lost 4 bases, and 9 bases stayed unmatched. This CDR3 region has 15 residues.

The rearrangement links TRBV2 to TRBJ2-7; maybe TRBD1 (6 bases). V lost 5 bases, J lost 1 base, and 12 bases lay in between. This CDR3 has 14 amino acids. Germline CDR1 reads SNHLY; CDR2 reads FYNNEI. This CDR3 is CASSRDMASYEQYF. In DNA, the CDR3 is TGTGCCAGCAGTCGGGACATGGCGTCCTACGAGCAGTACTTC.

The V gene is TRBV6-5, the J gene TRBJ2-1, with D tentatively TRBD2 (6 bases). The CDR3 is 12 residues long. Germline V gives CDR1 MNHEY, CDR2 SVGAGI. V lost 8 bases and J lost 6, with 11 bases in between. CDR3 loop: CASWRGLNEQFF. CDR3 in DNA: TGTGCCAGCTGGCGGGGCCTCAATGAGCAGTTCTTC.

The chain links TRBV5-1 to TRBJ2-1; 9 bases match TRBD2. J lost 8 bases, V lost 0 bases, and 6 bases had no gene match. This CDR3 is 15 amino acids long. Looked up from germline, CDR1 is SGHRS and CDR2 is YFSETQ. The CDR3, as DNA: TGCGCCAGCAGCTTGGGACTAGCGGCTTGGGATGAGCAGTTCTTC. This encodes CASSLGLAAWDEQFF.

The chain joins TRBV5-1 to TRBJ2-3; D might be TRBD2 (5 bases). Germline V CDR1 and CDR2: SGHRS, YFSETQ. Between the trimmed V and J ends, which lost 0 bases and 0 bases, there was a span of 11 bases. This CDR3 has 16 amino acids. The CDR3 sequence is CASSLVASSSTDTQYF. As DNA, the CDR3 is TGCGCCAGCAGCTTGGTAGCGAGTTCTAGCACAGATACGCAGTATTTT.

The chain recombines TRBV28 with TRBJ1-1, with 10 bases aligning to TRBD1. V shed 6 bases, J shed 4 bases, and the junction held 11 bases outside the gene matches. Germline V gives CDR1 MDHEN, CDR2 SYDVKM. The CDR3 covers 16 residues. The CDR3 spells CASSPTPGQGSTEAFF. The CDR3 DNA reads as TGTGCCAGCAGCCCTACTCCGGGACAGGGGAGCACTGAAGCTTTCTTT.

The chain uses TRBV30 and TRBJ2-7; the D gene is possibly TRBD2 (6 bases). Germline CDR1 GTSNPN, CDR2 SVGIG (reference sequence). CDR3 size: 13 residues. V was clipped by 2 bases and J by 9 bases, with 17 bases between them. Written as DNA, the CDR3 is TGTGCCTGGAGTCCCTCAGGGCTGGGGGGGCAGTACTTC. Translating gives CAWSPSGLGGQYF. The entire variable domain, with the rest obtained from reference TRBV30 and TRBJ2-7, is as follows: SQTIHQWPATLVQPVGSPLSLECTVEGTSNPNLYWYRQAAGRGLQLLFYSVGIGQISSEVPQNLSASRPQDRQFILSSKKLLLSDSGFYLCAWSPSGLGGQYFGPGTRLTVT.

The chain is built from TRBV6-5 and TRBJ2-1; no reliable D call. The V gene's germline CDR1 is MNHEY and CDR2 SVGAGI. The CDR3 covers 16 residues. V was shortened by 2 bases and J by 0 bases, with 11 bases between the two germline ends. Written as DNA, the CDR3 is TGTGCCAGCAGTTACACAGCAGAAAGCTCCTACAATGAGCAGTTCTTC. Its protein is CASSYTAESSYNEQFF.

This rearrangement joins TRBV4-1 to TRBJ2-7, with TRBD2 identical over 9 bases. CDR1 MGHRA and CDR2 YSYEKL come from the germline V gene. V shed 4 bases and J 6 bases; nucleotides not matched to a gene: 10. This CDR3 is 15 amino acids long. In nucleotides, the CDR3 is TGCGCCAGCAGCCCTCAAAATAGCGGGAGCTTCGAGCAGTACTTC. Translated, it gives CASSPQNSGSFEQYF.

The chain combines TRBV2 with TRBJ1-3; the D gene is possibly TRBD1 (5 bases). From germline, CDR1 is SNHLY and CDR2 FYNNEI. Between the trimmed V and J ends, which lost 6 bases and 0 bases, there was a span of 12 bases. The CDR3 is made up of 15 amino acids. In DNA, the CDR3 is TGTGCCAGCAGCGATGGGGGACTCTCTGGAAACACCATATATTTT. This encodes CASSDGGLSGNTIYF.

The chain recombines TRBV7-9 with TRBJ2-3; 9 bases are shared with TRBD1. With V trimmed by 5 bases and J by 4 bases, 4 bases remained unmatched. Germline lookup yields CDR1 SEHNR and CDR2 FQNEAQ (reference sequence). The CDR3 runs 14 residues. The CDR3 DNA reads as TGTGCCAGCAGCCTCGGGACAGGGTCAGATACGCAGTATTTT. The encoded protein is CASSLGTGSDTQYF.

The genes are TRBV13 and TRBJ1-1, with D possibly matching TRBD1 (5 bases). The CDR3 sequence is 14 residues long. Germline-derived CDR1 and CDR2 are PRHDT and FYEKMQ (reference sequence). Trimming removed 4 bases at V and 1 base at J, with 10 bases between. CDR3 in DNA: TGTGCCAGCAGCTCCGTCGGGGGGAACACTGAAGCTTTCTTT. It yields the protein CASSSVGGNTEAFF.

The chain has TRBV15 and TRBJ1-3; the D gene is possibly TRBD1 (5 bases). Germline lookup yields CDR1 LNHNV and CDR2 YYDKDF (reference sequence). V shed 5 bases and J shed 2 bases, with 25 bases lying between them. This CDR3 comprises 19 residues. The CDR3 sequence is CATSQVGIMGGRAGNTIYF. The CDR3 DNA is TGTGCCACCAGCCAGGTTGGAATAATGGGGGGTAGGGCTGGAAACACCATATATTTT.